This passage covers 17 T cell receptor beta chains from one sample sequenced in a study of cytotoxic CD8 clonotypes in ibrutinib-treated CLL. Sequencing was performed with immunoSEQ multiplex PCR; in TCRdb, only in-frame clones are kept and a portion is missing. The sample contains 120,000 to 150,000 clones, around 77% of which appear only once. The starting material was PBMCs, obtained after 12 months of ibrutinib treatment. The receptors come from a human donor with chronic lymphocytic leukemia.

This chain joins TRBV5-4 and TRBJ1-3, with a tentative D call TRBD1 (6 bases). V was clipped by 4 bases and J by 2 bases, with 16 bases between them. Per the germline V gene, CDR1 is SGHNT and CDR2 is YYREEE (reference sequence). This CDR3 has 16 residues. CDR3 in amino acids: CASSPNRDITGNTIYF. The CDR3 DNA is TGTGCCAGCAGCCCTAACCGGGACATAACTGGAAACACCATATATTTT.

The V call is TRBV5-1, the J call TRBJ2-1; 11 positions agree with TRBD2. CDR3 length: 13 residues. From germline, CDR1 is SGHRS and CDR2 YFSETQ. V lost 4 bases and J lost 12; bases outside the gene matches: 6. CDR3 in amino acids: CASSNRLAGGQFF. For the CDR3, the DNA is TGCGCCAGCAGCAACCGCCTAGCGGGGGGGCAGTTCTTC.

V is TRBV11-2 and J is TRBJ1-5, with 9 bases fitting TRBD1. Germline CDR1 reads SGHAT; CDR2 reads FQNNGV. V lost 5 bases and J lost 6; bases outside the gene matches: 2. The CDR3 is 13 residues long. CDR3 residues: CASSKQGAQPQHF. CDR3 nucleotide sequence: TGTGCCAGCAGCAAACAGGGGGCTCAGCCCCAGCATTTT.

This rearrangement joins TRBV6-6 to TRBJ1-2, with D tentatively TRBD1 (5 bases). CDR1 is MNHNY and CDR2 is SVGAGI in the germline V gene (reference sequence). The CDR3 length is 15 residues. V dropped 1 base and J dropped 4 bases, with 13 bases sitting between them. The CDR3 bases are TGTGCCAGCAGTTACTTCGGGGGGACCGGCTATGGCTACACCTTC. Its translation is CASSYFGGTGYGYTF.

This rearrangement joins TRBV19 to TRBJ2-2; a possible D gene is TRBD1 (5 bases). Trimming cost V 4 bases and J 4 bases, with 13 bases left between them. This CDR3 spans 15 amino acids. The germline gives CDR1 LNHDA, CDR2 SQIVND (reference sequence). The CDR3 sequence: CASSTPREITGELFF. The CDR3 nucleotides read TGTGCCAGTAGTACCCCCAGGGAAATCACCGGGGAGCTGTTTTTT. Full variable domain (rest looked up from reference TRBV19 and TRBJ2-2): DGGITQSPKYLFRKEGQNVTLSCEQNLNHDAMYWYRQDPGQGLRLIYYSQIVNDFQKGDIAEGYSVSREKKESFPLTVTSAQKNPTAFYLCASSTPREITGELFFGEGSRLTVL.

This chain joins TRBV2 and TRBJ1-6, with no clear D. The CDR3 length is 15 residues. Deletions cut 6 bases from V and 9 bases from J, with 18 bases between. Germline V gene sequence: CDR1 SNHLY, CDR2 FYNNEI. Here the CDR3 reads CASRPHGVLGSPLHF. The CDR3, as DNA: TGTGCCAGCAGGCCCCACGGAGTCTTGGGTTCACCCCTCCACTTT.

The V and J genes are TRBV2 and TRBJ1-1; D unresolved. Trimming stripped 4 bases from V and 13 bases from J, with 10 bases between. Germline V gives CDR1 SNHLY, CDR2 FYNNEI. The CDR3 consists of 10 residues. This CDR3 reads CASSAPRVFF. The DNA of the CDR3 is TGTGCCAGCAGTGCCCCCCGGGTTTTCTTT. The whole variable domain, remainder taken from reference TRBV2 and TRBJ1-1, is EPEVTQTPSHQVTQMGQEVILRCVPISNHLYFYWYRQILGQKVEFLVSFYNNEISEKSEIFDDQFSVERPDGSNFTLKIRSTKLEDSAMYFCASSAPRVFFGQGTRLTVV.

The chain has TRBV2 and TRBJ2-1; 14 nucleotides line up with TRBD2. The length of the CDR3 is 14 residues. Trimming cost V 6 bases and J 7 bases; bases outside gene matches: 2. From germline, CDR1 is SNHLY and CDR2 FYNNEI. CDR3 coding DNA: TGTGCCAGCAGGACTAGCGGGGGGGTTAATGAGCAGTTCTTC. This codes for CASRTSGGVNEQFF.

V gene TRBV18 combines with J gene TRBJ2-2; no clear D gene. Trimming stripped 3 bases from V and 6 bases from J, with 11 bases between. Germline CDR1 reads KGHSH; CDR2 reads LQKENI. This CDR3 region has 14 residues. CDR3 bases: TGTGCCAGCTCACCCGACGGAACCCCCGGGGAGCTGTTTTTT. Translated, it gives CASSPDGTPGELFF.

By its share, this clone is medium-sized (0.01 to 0.1%). The CDR3 loop reads CASSPQGHTEAFF. The CDR3, as DNA: TGTGCCAGCAGCCCCCAAGGCCACACTGAAGCTTTCTTT. The chain links TRBV7-9 to TRBJ1-1; D is ambiguous. With 5 bases removed from V and 3 bases from J, the gap between germline ends came to 10 bases. The CDR3 totals 13 residues. Germline CDR1 is SEHNR and CDR2 is FQNEAQ (reference sequence). Supplemented by reference TRBV7-9 and TRBJ1-1, the full variable domain reads DTGVSQNPRHKITKRGQNVTFRCDPISEHNRLYWYRQTLGQGPEFLTYFQNEAQLEKSRLLSDRFSAERPKGSFSTLEIQRTEQGDSAMYLCASSPQGHTEAFFGQGTRLTVV.

CDR3 in DNA: TGTGCCAGCAGTCCGGGACCGAACTATGGCTACACCTTC. It yields the protein CASSPGPNYGYTF. V usage is TRBV2 and J usage is TRBJ1-2; TRBD1 might be the D (5 bases). The V gene's germline CDR1 is SNHLY and CDR2 FYNNEI. This CDR3 spans 13 amino acids. V shed 5 bases and J shed 2 bases, with 9 bases lying between them.

About this clone itself: Other DNA sequences of this sample code for an identical CDR3. J is TRBJ2-3 and V is TRBV7-3; 9 bases are a match to TRBD2. The CDR3 extends over 14 amino acids. CDR1 and CDR2 (germline): SGHTA, FQGTGA. V was clipped by 2 bases and J by 3 bases; unmatched bases: 0. The CDR3 spells CASSLAGGTDTQYF. CDR3 sequence (DNA): TGTGCCAGCAGCTTAGCGGGAGGGACAGATACGCAGTATTTT. Combining the CDR3 with reference TRBV7-3 and TRBJ2-3 gives the whole variable domain GAGVSQTPSNKVTEKGKYVELRCDPISGHTALYWYRQSLGQGPEFLIYFQGTGAADDSGLPNDRFFAVRPEGSVSTLKIQRTERGDSAVYLCASSLAGGTDTQYFGPGTRLTVL.

The chain joins TRBV25-1 to TRBJ2-2, with 7 nucleotides matching TRBD2. The CDR3 covers 18 residues. Germline CDR1 and CDR2: MGHDK and SYGVNS. V gave up 1 base and J gave up 3 bases; unmatched junction bases: 11. CDR3: CASSEWGSGRGDTGELFF. The CDR3 nucleotides read TGTGCCAGCAGTGAATGGGGTAGCGGGCGAGGGGACACCGGGGAGCTGTTTTTT.

This clone was seen a handful of times. CDR3 loop: CASSSAGGLNTEAFF. Written as DNA, the CDR3 is TGTGCCAGCAGTTCGGCTGGAGGATTGAACACTGAAGCTTTCTTT. The gene calls are TRBV28 and TRBJ1-1; D ambiguous. The V and J ends lost 4 bases and 0 bases respectively, with 12 bases between them. The CDR3 sequence is 15 residues long. Per the germline V gene, CDR1 is MDHEN and CDR2 is SYDVKM. Filled out from reference TRBV28 and TRBJ1-1, the complete variable domain reads DVKVTQSSRYLVKRTGEKVFLECVQDMDHENMFWYRQDPGLGLRLIYFSYDVKMKEKGDIPEGYSVSREKKERFSLILESASTNQTSMYLCASSSAGGLNTEAFFGQGTRLTVV.

The chain carries TRBV11-3 and TRBJ1-2, with D unresolved. Germline lookup yields CDR1 SGHNT and CDR2 YENEEA. Trimming stripped 2 bases from V and 1 base from J, with 8 bases between. The CDR3 has 14 amino acids. CDR3 residues: CASSLRADNYGYTF. The CDR3 DNA is TGTGCCAGCAGCTTAAGGGCAGATAACTATGGCTACACCTTC. Supplemented by reference TRBV11-3 and TRBJ1-2, the full variable domain reads EAGVVQSPRYKIIEKKQPVAFWCNPISGHNTLYWYLQNLGQGPELLIRYENEEAVDDSQLPKDRFSAERLKGVDSTLKIQPAELGDSAVYLCASSLRADNYGYTFGSGTRLTVV.

This clone has just one count. This chain joins TRBV14 and TRBJ1-6; D is unclear. Germline CDR1 SGHDN, CDR2 FVKESK. V was trimmed by 0 bases and J by 8 bases, leaving 11 bases between them. The CDR3 covers 15 residues. Written as DNA, the CDR3 is TGTGCCAGCAGCCAAGATTACAGCCTATATTCACCCCTCCACTTT. Protein sequence: CASSQDYSLYSPLHF. Variable domain in full (rest from reference TRBV14 and TRBJ1-6): EAGVTQFPSHSVIEKGQTVTLRCDPISGHDNLYWYRRVMGKEIKFLLHFVKESKQDESGMPNNRFLAERTGGTYSTLKVQPAELEDSGVYFCASSQDYSLYSPLHFGNGTRLTVT.

This clone occurred a few times. Additional DNA sequences in this sample encode the identical CDR3. V and J are TRBV7-8 and TRBJ2-7; D gene uncertain. This CDR3 contains 13 residues. In germline, CDR1 is SGHVS, CDR2 FQNEAQ. V shed 0 bases and J shed 3 bases, with 6 bases lying between them. CDR3 in DNA: TGTGCCAGCAGCTTAGCAGTTTACTACGAGCAGTACTTC. Its protein product is CASSLAVYYEQYF.